The present TCR beta chain was sequenced within a study of response to subunit inactivated influenza vaccine. Study-wide findings and caveats: The authors offered the suggestion that each seasonal influenza vaccination recruits few new T cells.

TCRdb itself ran the RT-PCR reads through MiXCR, one entry per CDR3 protein. The sample includes 150,000 to 200,000 distinct CDR3 sequences, 12% of them seen just once. The germline CDR1 and CDR2 sequences are SGDLS and YYNGEE. The V and J ends lost 0 bases and 4 bases respectively, with 2 bases between them. CDR3 length: 12 amino acids. Turning to this clonotype: Its antigen remains unidentified.

These data also featured in a second study, about T cells expressing NK-cell markers. This second study notes: Scientists made TCR beta cDNA using 5'RACE template switching with UMIs. HCMV seropositivity characterized most of the eight sequenced donors, and seronegativity one. A handful of donors had dominant NKG2C+ clonotypes that comprised roughly 1.0-7.5% of their CD8+ T cells. These same clonotypes (in several donors) also led the CD3+CD56-NKG2C+ fraction.

This material consisted of CD8+ T cells sorted from PBMCs, taken 11 to 12 days after vaccination. The chain employs TRBV9 and TRBJ2-1; D remains unclear. The origin of this receptor is a man aged 50-60 years who received an inactivated influenza vaccine. In nucleotides, the CDR3 is TGTGCCAGCAGCGTAGAGTACAATGAGCAGTTCTTC. It yields the protein CASSVEYNEQFF.